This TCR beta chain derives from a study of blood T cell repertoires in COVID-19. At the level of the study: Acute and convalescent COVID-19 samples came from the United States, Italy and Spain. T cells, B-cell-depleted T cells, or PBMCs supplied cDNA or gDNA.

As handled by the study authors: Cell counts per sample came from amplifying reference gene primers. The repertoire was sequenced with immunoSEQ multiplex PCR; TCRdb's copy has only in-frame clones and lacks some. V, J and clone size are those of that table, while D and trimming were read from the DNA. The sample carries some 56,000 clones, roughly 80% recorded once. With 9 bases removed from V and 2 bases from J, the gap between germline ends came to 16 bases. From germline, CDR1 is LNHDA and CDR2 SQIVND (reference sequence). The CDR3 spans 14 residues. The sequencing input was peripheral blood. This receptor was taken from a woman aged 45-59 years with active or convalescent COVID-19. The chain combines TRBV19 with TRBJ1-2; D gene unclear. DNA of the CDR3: TGTGCCAGCCAACATCCGCAGAGGAACTATGGCTACACCTTC. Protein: CASQHPQRNYGYTF.